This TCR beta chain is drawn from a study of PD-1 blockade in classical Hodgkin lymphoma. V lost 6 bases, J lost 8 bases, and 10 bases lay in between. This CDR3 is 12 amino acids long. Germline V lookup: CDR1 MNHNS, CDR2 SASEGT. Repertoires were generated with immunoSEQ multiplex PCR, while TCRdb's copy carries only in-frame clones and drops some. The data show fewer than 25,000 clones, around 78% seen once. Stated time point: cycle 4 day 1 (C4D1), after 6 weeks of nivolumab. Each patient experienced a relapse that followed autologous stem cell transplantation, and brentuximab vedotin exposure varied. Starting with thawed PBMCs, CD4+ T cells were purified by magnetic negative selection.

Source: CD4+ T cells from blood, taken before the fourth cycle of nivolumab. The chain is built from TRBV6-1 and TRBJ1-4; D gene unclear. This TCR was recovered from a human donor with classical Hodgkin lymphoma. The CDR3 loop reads CASRIPYEKLFF. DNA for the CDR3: TGTGCCAGCAGGATACCCTACGAAAAACTGTTTTTT.